What follows are 21 T cell receptor beta chains derived from one specimen sequenced in a study of blood T cell repertoires in COVID-19. Method: immunoSEQ multiplex PCR; TCRdb's copy keeps in-frame clones and lacks some. The sample consists of around 68,000 clones, roughly 81% of them appearing once. The sequencing input was peripheral blood. Receptor source: a human donor in a cohort sampled during active COVID-19.

This clone was seen only a few times. The chain uses TRBV19 and TRBJ2-3; possible D gene TRBD1, 6 bases. Trimming stripped 5 bases from V and 5 bases from J, with 17 bases between. Germline V gives CDR1 LNHDA, CDR2 SQIVND (reference sequence). There are 15 residues in the CDR3. CDR3: CASSHYTGLGDTQYF. The CDR3 DNA is TGTGCCAGTAGTCACTATACAGGGTTGGGAGATACGCAGTATTTT.

The chain links TRBV7-9 to TRBJ2-1, with 8 nucleotides matching TRBD1. The CDR3 is made up of 14 amino acids. In germline, CDR1 is SEHNR, CDR2 FQNEAQ (reference sequence). V dropped 1 base and J dropped 6; count of bases not matched to a gene: 2. The CDR3 spells CASSLGTGRNEQFF. As DNA, the CDR3 is TGTGCCAGCAGCTTAGGGACAGGGCGCAATGAGCAGTTCTTC.

Note on this clone: The junction and the germline gene differ at one end; a read error may be behind it. This chain connects TRBV30 to TRBJ1-1, with D uncertain. CDR1 is GTSNPN, CDR2 SVGIG, per germline (reference sequence). This CDR3 is 10 amino acids long. The CDR3 region is CASDEGRLFF. In DNA form, the CDR3 reads TGTGCCTCGGACGAGGGTCGACTTTTTTTT. Full variable domain (rest looked up from reference TRBV30 and TRBJ1-1): SQTIHQWPATLVQPVGSPLSLECTVEGTSNPNLYWYRQAAGRGLQLLFYSVGIGQISSEVPQNLSASRPQDRQFILSSKKLLLSDSGFYLCASDEGRLFFGQGTRLTVV.

The chain employs TRBV4-2 and TRBJ1-2, with D unresolved. Trimming stripped 0 bases from V and 1 base from J, with 6 bases between. This CDR3 is built from 14 residues. Germline CDR1 and CDR2: LGHNA and YNFKEQ. CDR3 in amino acids: CASSQDAVNYGYTF. Written as DNA, the CDR3 is TGTGCCAGCAGCCAAGATGCGGTTAACTATGGCTACACCTTC.

As DNA, the CDR3 is TGTGCCAGCAGCCTAACCCAACCGACTAGCCCCTACGAGCAGTACTTC. Translation gives CASSLTQPTSPYEQYF. The chain joins TRBV7-9 to TRBJ2-7; the match to TRBD2 covers 7 bases. Trimming at V came to 5 bases and at J to 2 bases, leaving 12 bases not matched to a gene. Germline-derived CDR1 and CDR2 are SEHNR and FQNEAQ (reference sequence). The CDR3 is 16 residues long.

This chain links TRBV27 with TRBJ2-1; no clear D. With 7 bases removed from V and 0 bases from J, the gap between germline ends came to 13 bases. Looked up from germline, CDR1 is MNHEY and CDR2 is SMNVEV (reference sequence). This CDR3 region has 15 residues. The CDR3 DNA sequence: TGTGCCAGCAAGGTCGGGTCGAGCTCCTACAATGAGCAGTTCTTC. Residues: CASKVGSSSYNEQFF.

On this clone: The sample holds other DNA sequences that translate to the same CDR3. This rearrangement joins TRBV6-5 to TRBJ1-5; D is perhaps TRBD1 (5 bases). Per the germline V gene, CDR1 is MNHEY and CDR2 is SVGAGI. V was cut by 6 bases and J by 2 bases, with 8 bases left in between. This CDR3 comprises 13 residues. CDR3 in DNA: TGTGCCAGCAGGCGGGACGGCAATCAGCCCCAGCATTTT. It specifies CASRRDGNQPQHF.

The chain couples TRBV24-1 to TRBJ2-3, with 14 bases aligning to TRBD2. V trimming: 4 bases; J trimming: 2 bases; junction bases outside the gene matches: 13. The CDR3 totals 20 residues. Per the germline V gene, CDR1 is KGHDR and CDR2 is SFDVKD. The CDR3 sequence: CATSDLGTSGSGGFTDTQYF. CDR3 DNA sequence: TGTGCCACCAGTGACCTTGGGACTAGCGGGAGTGGAGGGTTCACAGATACGCAGTATTTT.

The chain employs TRBV7-8 and TRBJ1-1; D remains ambiguous. Germline V gene data show CDR1 as SGHVS and CDR2 as FQNEAQ. CDR3 length: 14 amino acids. V was cut by 1 base and J by 6 bases, with 12 bases left in between. The CDR3 reads CASSLEDISSEAFF. The CDR3 DNA sequence: TGTGCCAGCAGCTTAGAAGACATAAGTTCTGAAGCTTTCTTT.

This chain connects TRBV10-3 to TRBJ2-1; 7 nucleotides agree with TRBD2. Trimming took 6 bases from V and 3 from J; bases not matched to a gene: 11. CDR1 is ENHRY and CDR2 is SYGVKD in the germline V gene. The CDR3 has 16 amino acids. CDR3 amino acids: CAISTSSGQVYNEQFF. The DNA for the CDR3 is TGTGCCATCAGCACCTCTAGCGGCCAGGTCTACAATGAGCAGTTCTTC.

Only a few counts were recorded for this clone. V and J are TRBV5-4 and TRBJ2-1, with 8 nucleotides matching TRBD2. After removal of 1 base from V and 8 bases from J, the junction contained 2 bases not matched to a gene. Germline-derived CDR1 and CDR2 are SGHNT and YYREEE (reference sequence). The CDR3 totals 13 residues. CDR3 nucleotides: TGTGCCAGCAGCTTGAGCGGGAGCGATGAGCAGTTCTTC. Translated: CASSLSGSDEQFF.

This chain connects TRBV14 to TRBJ1-1; D might be TRBD1 (6 bases). Germline V gene lookup returns CDR1 SGHDN and CDR2 FVKESK. The CDR3 extends over 14 amino acids. The V gene lost 1 base and the J gene lost 5 bases, with 11 bases spanning the gap. DNA of the CDR3: TGTGCCAGCAGCCAAGGGGGGCGCAAAACTGAAGCTTTCTTT. This gives the protein CASSQGGRKTEAFF.

V usage is TRBV4-2 and J usage is TRBJ2-1; 9 nucleotides match TRBD2. The CDR3 totals 15 residues. Germline V gene data show CDR1 as LGHNA and CDR2 as YNFKEQ. Trimming at V came to 4 bases and at J to 9 bases, leaving 10 bases not matched to a gene. CDR3 in DNA: TGTGCCAGCAGCCCCCTAGCGGGATTGTTTTCTGAGCAGTTCTTC. Translating gives CASSPLAGLFSEQFF.

V is TRBV6-5 and J is TRBJ2-7; D possibly corresponds to TRBD1 (5 bases). CDR3 length: 15 residues. The germline V gene has CDR1 MNHEY and CDR2 SVGAGI. The V end was cut by 5 bases, the J end by 2 bases, with 16 bases between. CDR3 loop: CASSPDSSRPYEQYF. The CDR3 DNA reads TGTGCCAGCAGTCCTGACAGCTCTAGACCCTACGAGCAGTACTTC.

The CDR3 is CASSFYGSRASYNEQFF. As DNA, the CDR3 is TGTGCCAGCAGCTTTTACGGGAGTAGGGCTTCCTACAATGAGCAGTTCTTC. The chain joins TRBV5-6 to TRBJ2-1, with TRBD2 as a possible D gene (6 bases). CDR3 length: 17 residues. Looked up from germline, CDR1 is SGHDT and CDR2 is YYEEEE. V was cut by 2 bases and J by 1 base, with 16 bases left in between.

The chain uses TRBV29-1 and TRBJ2-5, with a weak D call TRBD1 (5 bases). CDR3 length: 15 amino acids. The V gene lost 6 bases and the J gene lost 9 bases, with 26 bases spanning the gap. The germline V gene has CDR1 SQVTM and CDR2 ANQGSEA. In nucleotides, the CDR3 is TGCAGCGTGGCGAACGCAGGCGGCCGTCAAGGGGCCCAGTACTTC. Its translation is CSVANAGGRQGAQYF.

The table lists this clone with a few counts. The rearrangement joins TRBV28 to TRBJ2-3, with no clear D. The CDR3 has 11 amino acids. Trimming left V 4 bases short and J 4 bases short, with 3 bases between. CDR1 and CDR2 (germline): MDHEN, SYDVKM. In DNA, the CDR3 is TGTGCCAGCAGTTCCGCAGATACGCAGTATTTT. Translating it yields CASSSADTQYF.

In DNA, the CDR3 is TGTGCCACCAGTGATGCCTCCGGGACTAGCGGGAGAGATACGCAGTATTTT. Amino acids: CATSDASGTSGRDTQYF. This sequence joins TRBV24-1 and TRBJ2-3, with 14 bases matching TRBD2. CDR3 size: 17 residues. V shed 3 bases and J 5 bases; nucleotides not matched to a gene: 6. Germline CDR1 KGHDR, CDR2 SFDVKD.

In DNA, the CDR3 is TGCGCCAGCAGCCAAGTCGGGACAGGGGCCTCCTATGGCTACACCTTC. Translating it yields CASSQVGTGASYGYTF. The V and J genes are TRBV4-1 and TRBJ1-2; 10 bases align to TRBD1. V was clipped by 1 base and J by 4 bases; unmatched bases: 6. The CDR3 totals 16 residues. Germline CDR1 MGHRA, CDR2 YSYEKL.

The V call is TRBV6-2 or TRBV6-3, the J call TRBJ1-2; 7 bases are a match to TRBD1. The CDR3 covers 15 residues. CDR1 is MNHEY and CDR2 is SVGEGT in the germline V gene. Trimming took 0 bases from V and 4 from J; bases not matched to a gene: 5. Written as DNA, the CDR3 is TGTGCCAGCAGTTACTCCTTGGGACAGTTCTATGGCTACACCTTC. It translates to CASSYSLGQFYGYTF.

This clone was counted a single time. The chain links TRBV15 to TRBJ2-4, with a possible D match to TRBD1 (5 bases). This CDR3 comprises 16 residues. Germline lookup yields CDR1 LNHNV and CDR2 YYDKDF (reference sequence). Deletions cut 0 bases from V and 6 bases from J, with 15 bases between. The CDR3 is CATSRDDSDPRNIQYF. In DNA, the CDR3 is TGTGCCACCAGCAGAGATGACAGCGACCCACGAAACATTCAGTACTTC.